These 25 T cell receptor beta chains came from one sample sequenced in a study of cytomegalovirus exposure and HLA in healthy donors. In the PCR, 60 Vbeta and 13 Jbeta primers were used. Some clones are missing from TCRdb's copy, which holds only in-frame ones; the method was immunoSEQ multiplex PCR. The data show fewer than 200,000 clones, over 75% seen once. Sequencing used PBMCs. All receptors come from a human donor in good health.

This clone was found once. The J gene is TRBJ2-4, the V gene TRBV7-3, with 7 nucleotides matching TRBD1. Germline V gene data show CDR1 as SGHTA and CDR2 as FQGTGA. J was trimmed by 1 base and V by 4 bases; bases with no gene match: 4. The CDR3 sequence is 15 residues long. CDR3 amino acids: CASSSTGVAKNIQYF. CDR3 in DNA: TGTGCCAGCAGCTCTACAGGGGTTGCCAAAAACATTCAGTACTTC.

The chain employs TRBV6-6 and TRBJ1-1; TRBD1 aligns across 7 bases. The ends lost 5 bases at V and 10 bases at J; junction bases unmatched: 4. Per the germline V gene, CDR1 is MNHNY and CDR2 is SVGAGI (reference sequence). The CDR3 loop spans 11 amino acids. The CDR3, as DNA: TGTGCCAGCAGTCAGGGGGGTGCAGCTTTCTTT. Translated: CASSQGGAAFF.

V usage is TRBV6-1 and J usage is TRBJ2-1; D is unclear. The length of the CDR3 is 14 residues. With 3 bases removed from V and 5 bases from J, the gap between germline ends came to 11 bases. CDR1 MNHNS and CDR2 SASEGT come from the germline V gene. The CDR3 DNA reads TGTGCCAGCAGTGACTCCTATTCACACAATGAGCAGTTCTTC. It codes for CASSDSYSHNEQFF.

This clone was counted between two and nine times. The chain is built from TRBV5-4 and TRBJ1-1, with 7 bases matching TRBD1. V shed 6 bases, J shed 1 base, and the junction held 3 bases outside the gene matches. The CDR3 runs to 13 residues. Germline V lookup: CDR1 SGHNT, CDR2 YYREEE (reference sequence). CDR3 amino acids: CASTGQTNTEAFF. The CDR3 DNA is TGTGCCAGCACGGGACAGACGAACACTGAAGCTTTCTTT.

The chain links TRBV25-1 to TRBJ2-7; a weak D match, TRBD1 (6 bases). Germline V lookup: CDR1 MGHDK, CDR2 SYGVNS. V was trimmed by 5 bases and J by 4 bases, leaving 18 bases between them. This CDR3 has 15 residues. The CDR3 protein is CASSYRQVFGYEQYF. DNA for the CDR3: TGTGCCAGCAGTTATAGACAGGTTTTTGGTTACGAGCAGTACTTC.

This clone was seen only once. V and J are TRBV6-5 and TRBJ1-3; D remains ambiguous. The germline gives CDR1 MNHEY, CDR2 SVGAGI. The CDR3 length is 16 residues. Trimming left V 3 bases short and J 0 bases short, with 12 bases between. CDR3 bases: TGTGCCAGCAGTTATAGCGTATGGAACTCTGGAAACACCATATATTTT. Its protein is CASSYSVWNSGNTIYF.

Here the CDR3 DNA reads TGCGCCAGCAGCCAAGAAGTCGCAGGGGGCCTGAACACTGAAGCTTTCTTT. It codes for CASSQEVAGGLNTEAFF. The chain uses TRBV4-1 and TRBJ1-1; 8 nucleotides agree with TRBD1. Germline trimming cut 0 bases from V and 0 bases from J; bases unmatched to any gene: 6. The germline gives CDR1 MGHRA, CDR2 YSYEKL. The CDR3 has 17 residues.

The chain is built from TRBV5-4 and TRBJ2-2; 11 bases align to TRBD1. Losses at the gene ends were 3 bases for V and 4 bases for J; bases not matched to a gene: 2. CDR1 is SGHNT, CDR2 YYREEE, per germline (reference sequence). CDR3 size: 15 residues. The CDR3 DNA follows: TGTGCCAGCAGCTCCGGGACAGGGGGCACCGGGGAGCTGTTTTTT. Protein: CASSSGTGGTGELFF.

The V call is TRBV27, the J call TRBJ2-7; possibly TRBD2 for D (6 bases). CDR3 length: 13 amino acids. Germline CDR1 MNHEY, CDR2 SMNVEV (reference sequence). V was trimmed by 7 bases and J by 3 bases, leaving 13 bases between them. CDR3 in DNA: TGTGCCAGCATGGCCGGGAGAAACTACGAGCAGTACTTC. This gives the protein CASMAGRNYEQYF.

V is TRBV7-9 and J is TRBJ1-1; D might be TRBD1 (6 bases). The CDR3 totals 15 residues. Germline values: CDR1 SEHNR, CDR2 FQNEAQ (reference sequence). Between the trimmed V and J ends, which lost 5 bases and 4 bases, there was a span of 17 bases. This chain's CDR3 is CASSDTFGGGTEAFF. The CDR3 bases are TGTGCCAGCAGCGATACATTTGGGGGCGGCACTGAAGCTTTCTTT.

This clone was observed a handful of times. The chain recombines TRBV2 with TRBJ2-1; 10 nucleotides line up with TRBD1. The germline gives CDR1 SNHLY, CDR2 FYNNEI. The CDR3 extends over 14 amino acids. V trimming: 1 base; J trimming: 7 bases; junction bases outside the gene matches: 1. Here the CDR3 reads CASSEGTGGNEQFF. CDR3 DNA: TGTGCCAGCAGTGAAGGGACAGGGGGGAATGAGCAGTTCTTC.

The rearrangement joins TRBV7-9 to TRBJ2-4, with D perhaps matching TRBD2 (6 bases). CDR1 SEHNR and CDR2 FQNEAQ come from the germline V gene (reference sequence). The CDR3 loop spans 16 amino acids. V was cut by 5 bases and J by 0 bases, with 14 bases left in between. The CDR3 sequence is CASSVGLGIAKNIQYF. In DNA form, the CDR3 reads TGTGCCAGCAGCGTGGGACTCGGGATAGCCAAAAACATTCAGTACTTC.

The genes are TRBV10-3 and TRBJ2-1; 8 bases are shared with TRBD2. The CDR3 length is 17 residues. Looked up from germline, CDR1 is ENHRY and CDR2 is SYGVKD. Trimming cost V 4 bases and J 4 bases; bases outside gene matches: 12. The chain's CDR3 is CAISARAPGGIYNEQFF. The CDR3 bases are TGTGCCATCAGTGCCCGGGCCCCGGGGGGGATATACAATGAGCAGTTCTTC.

This clone was observed a few times. The chain combines TRBV7-6 with TRBJ1-6; D is perhaps TRBD1 (5 bases). V was clipped by 3 bases and J by 5 bases, with 5 bases between them. The CDR3 spans 13 residues. Germline CDR1 is SGHVS and CDR2 is FNYEAQ. The CDR3 DNA reads TGTGCCAGCAGCTTCAGGGATAATTCACCCCTCCACTTT. Its translation: CASSFRDNSPLHF.

The rearrangement links TRBV27 to TRBJ2-7; 12 bases map to TRBD2. This CDR3 has 16 residues. Trimming cost V 5 bases and J 2 bases; bases outside gene matches: 7. Looked up from germline, CDR1 is MNHEY and CDR2 is SMNVEV (reference sequence). The chain's CDR3 is CASSLRLAGATYEQYF. CDR3 DNA: TGTGCCAGCAGTCTCCGACTAGCGGGGGCCACCTACGAGCAGTACTTC.

This chain uses TRBV11-2 with TRBJ2-1; D remains ambiguous. The ends were cut back, 2 bases at V and 0 bases at J, with 5 bases in the middle. CDR3 length equals 14 residues. Germline V gene sequence: CDR1 SGHAT, CDR2 FQNNGV. The DNA for the CDR3 is TGTGCCAGCAGCTTACCGAGCTCCTACAATGAGCAGTTCTTC. Protein product: CASSLPSSYNEQFF. The full variable domain, with the rest looked up from reference TRBV11-2 and TRBJ2-1, is EAGVAQSPRYKIIEKRQSVAFWCNPISGHATLYWYQQILGQGPKLLIQFQNNGVVDDSQLPKDRFSAERLKGVDSTLKIQPAKLEDSAVYLCASSLPSSYNEQFFGPGTRLTVL.

V is TRBV6-6 and J is TRBJ1-1, with TRBD1 as a possible D gene (6 bases). The germline gives CDR1 MNHNY, CDR2 SVGAGI (reference sequence). V lost 6 bases, J lost 4 bases, and 15 bases lay in between. The CDR3 has 14 residues. The CDR3, as DNA: TGTGCCAGCAGCCCCGGCGTGGGGGCCACTGAAGCTTTCTTT. It encodes CASSPGVGATEAFF.

This chain connects TRBV5-1 to TRBJ2-3, with a tentative D call TRBD2 (6 bases). V was cut by 0 bases and J by 4 bases, with 15 bases left in between. This CDR3 is built from 16 residues. CDR1 is SGHRS and CDR2 is YFSETQ in the germline V gene. CDR3 sequence: CASSLGGGFSADTQYF. The CDR3 region has the DNA TGCGCCAGCAGCTTGGGTGGAGGGTTTAGTGCAGATACGCAGTATTTT. The full variable domain, completed using reference TRBV5-1 and TRBJ2-3, is KAGVTQTPRYLIKTRGQQVTLSCSPISGHRSVSWYQQTPGQGLQFLFEYFSETQRNKGNFPGRFSGRQFSNSRSEMNVSTLELGDSALYLCASSLGGGFSADTQYFGPGTRLTVL.

The chain couples TRBV10-2 to TRBJ2-3; D gene uncertain. Germline lookup yields CDR1 WSHSY and CDR2 SAAADI. CDR3 size: 14 residues. Deletions cut 6 bases from V and 2 bases from J, with 12 bases between. CDR3 sequence: CASRPKLITDTQYF. The CDR3 coding sequence is TGCGCCAGCAGACCAAAGCTTATCACAGATACGCAGTATTTT.

The V call is TRBV4-2, the J call TRBJ2-5; 7 nucleotides agree with TRBD2. Near its end, the DNA agrees better with TRBJ2-7, so the J call may be wrong. Germline V lookup: CDR1 LGHNA, CDR2 YNFKEQ. This CDR3 is built from 16 residues. The CDR3 reads CASSHTRGDPIYEQYF. The DNA for the CDR3 is TGTGCCAGCAGCCATACCCGGGGGGACCCGATCTACGAGCAGTACTTC.

This clone was picked up one time. The V gene is TRBV5-8, the J gene TRBJ2-7, with 7 positions matching TRBD2. The CDR3 length is 15 residues. Trimming removed 4 bases from V and 5 bases from J; junction bases left unmatched: 12. CDR1 is SGHTS, CDR2 YDEGEE, per germline. DNA of the CDR3: TGTGCCAGCAGCCCCTATAGTGCGGGGGACCACGAGCAGTACTTC. Its protein is CASSPYSAGDHEQYF.

The chain recombines TRBV7-6 with TRBJ2-5; TRBD2 matches 11 bases. The CDR3 sequence is 14 residues long. V was pared by 3 bases and J by 4 bases, with 1 base of the junction left unmatched. Germline-derived CDR1 and CDR2 are SGHVS and FNYEAQ. The CDR3 loop reads CASSFSGGVETQYF. DNA for the CDR3: TGTGCCAGCAGCTTTAGCGGGGGGGTAGAGACCCAGTACTTC.

The chain couples TRBV19 to TRBJ2-2, with no clear D. This CDR3 comprises 14 residues. Germline assignment: CDR1 LNHDA and CDR2 SQIVND (reference sequence). Trimming cost V 4 bases and J 4 bases, with 10 bases left between them. Here the CDR3 reads CASSTIEVTGELFF. For the CDR3, the DNA is TGTGCCAGTAGTACGATTGAGGTCACCGGGGAGCTGTTTTTT.

The chain links TRBV12-5 to TRBJ1-3, with D uncertain. The CDR3 extends over 12 amino acids. Germline assignment: CDR1 LGHNT and CDR2 FRNRAP. V was pared by 5 bases and J by 7 bases, with 9 bases between. The CDR3 protein is CASGGTPNTIYF. The CDR3 DNA follows: TGTGCTAGTGGTGGCACCCCCAACACCATATATTTT.

This clone was found a few times. This rearrangement joins TRBV4-1 to TRBJ2-7; 7 positions agree with TRBD1. The germline gives CDR1 MGHRA, CDR2 YSYEKL. Trimming took 1 base from V and 1 from J; bases not matched to a gene: 10. CDR3 length: 17 residues. CDR3 loop: CASSQVHEGALSYEQYF. The CDR3 DNA follows: TGCGCCAGCAGCCAAGTGCATGAGGGGGCGTTATCCTACGAGCAGTACTTC.